The subject of this entry is one T cell receptor (beta chain). These data are taken from a study of cytomegalovirus exposure and HLA in healthy donors. The PCR employed 60 Vbeta primers together with 13 Jbeta primers. Repertoires were generated with immunoSEQ multiplex PCR, while TCRdb's copy carries only in-frame clones and drops some. The data show tens of thousands of clones, with approximately 80% seen just once and around 3% held by the top ten. The CDR3 has 14 residues. Germline V lookup: CDR1 MNHNY, CDR2 SVGAGI (reference sequence). V lost 6 bases and J lost 7, with 16 bases in between. The clonotype originates from a man aged 18 to 30 in good health and CMV-seronegative. Sequenced material: PBMCs. The chain employs TRBV6-6 and TRBJ1-5, with D uncertain. The CDR3 DNA reads as TGTGCCAGCAGCCCCCGGGAGGTAATCCAGCCCCAGCATTTT. Encoded protein: CASSPREVIQPQHF.